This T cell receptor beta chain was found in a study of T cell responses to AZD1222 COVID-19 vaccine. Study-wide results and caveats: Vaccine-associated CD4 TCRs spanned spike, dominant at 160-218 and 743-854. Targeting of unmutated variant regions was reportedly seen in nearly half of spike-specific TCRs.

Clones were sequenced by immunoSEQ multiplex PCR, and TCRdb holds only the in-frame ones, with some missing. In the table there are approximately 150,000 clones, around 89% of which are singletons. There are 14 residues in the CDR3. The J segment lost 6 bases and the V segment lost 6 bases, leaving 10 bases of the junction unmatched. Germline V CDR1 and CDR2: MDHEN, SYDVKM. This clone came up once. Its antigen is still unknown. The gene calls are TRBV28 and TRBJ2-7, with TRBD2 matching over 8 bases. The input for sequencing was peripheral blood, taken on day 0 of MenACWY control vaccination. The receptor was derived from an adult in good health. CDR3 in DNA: TGTGCCAGCAGCATGACGGGACTAGAGGCCGAGCAGTACTTC. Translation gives CASSMTGLEAEQYF.